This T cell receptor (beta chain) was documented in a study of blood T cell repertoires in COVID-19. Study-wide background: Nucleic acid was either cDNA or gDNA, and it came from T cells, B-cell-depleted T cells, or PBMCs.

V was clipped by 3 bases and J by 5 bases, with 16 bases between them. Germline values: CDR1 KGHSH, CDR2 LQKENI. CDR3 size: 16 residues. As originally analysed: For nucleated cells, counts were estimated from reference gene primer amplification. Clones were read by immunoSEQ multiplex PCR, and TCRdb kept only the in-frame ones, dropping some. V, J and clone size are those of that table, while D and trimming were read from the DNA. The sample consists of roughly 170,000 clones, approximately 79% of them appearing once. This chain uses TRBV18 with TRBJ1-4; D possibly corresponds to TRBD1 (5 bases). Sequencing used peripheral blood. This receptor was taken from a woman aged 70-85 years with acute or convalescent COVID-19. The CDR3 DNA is TGTGCCAGCTCACCTAACCAGGGTCGGGTAAATGAAAAACTGTTTTTT. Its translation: CASSPNQGRVNEKLFF.